These T cell receptor beta chains were read from a single sample in a study of glioma-infiltrating T cells after dendritic cell vaccination. Sequenced by immunoSEQ multiplex PCR; TCRdb stores in-frame clones only, minus some. This table holds about 110,000 clones, around 91% found once. This material consisted of blood, taken after dendritic cell vaccination. The source is a human donor with glioblastoma. Each CDR3 is given with its conserved first and last residue. The order of the fields is D gene, J gene, clone size, V gene, CDR3 DNA, CDR3 protein. D genes are given only for firm matches. The size field is filled for only some rows; it gives once, few, many or a size class.

>-|TRBJ2-3|-|TRBV5-1
TGCGCCAGCAGCCCCGACTCGAGGGATACGCAGTATTTT
CASSPDSRDTQYF
>TRBD2|TRBJ2-7|-|TRBV2
TGTGCCAGCACCGGCGCGGGAGGACTAGCGGGAGACGAGCAGTACTTC
CASTGAGGLAGDEQYF
>TRBD1|TRBJ1-4|-|TRBV18
TGTGCCAGCTCACCCTTACAGGGGGGTACTAATGAAAAACTGTTTTTT
CASSPLQGGTNEKLFF
>-|TRBJ2-7|-|TRBV6-6
TGTGCCAGCAGTTACTCTGCCGGGACAAGGAATTCCGAGCAGTACTTC
CASSYSAGTRNSEQYF
>-|TRBJ1-2|-|TRBV25-1
TGTGCCAGCAGTGGGAGGAGATACAGGGACTATGGCTACACCTTC
CASSGRRYRDYGYTF
>-|TRBJ1-1|-|TRBV5-1
TGCGCCAGCAGCTTCTCAGGGCTGAAGGGAACTGAAGCTTTCTTT
CASSFSGLKGTEAFF
>-|TRBJ1-4|-|TRBV27
TGTGCCAGCAGCCCGGGGGAGGGAAAAATGAAAAAACTGTTTTTT
CASSPGEGKMKKLFF
>-|TRBJ1-1|-|TRBV6-6
TGTGCCAGCAGTCCGGGGAAAGGAAGAGCTTTCTTT
CASSPGKGRAFF
>-|TRBJ2-5|-|TRBV6-5
TGTGCCAGCAGTTACTCGGCCGAAGAGACCCAGTACTTC
CASSYSAEETQYF
>TRBD2|TRBJ2-7|-|TRBV9
TGTGCCAGCAGCCCCACGGGACTAGCGGGATTTGACTACGAGCAGTACTTC
CASSPTGLAGFDYEQYF
>TRBD1|TRBJ2-5|-|TRBV4-1
TGCGCCAGCAGCCAAGGTGGCGGACAGGGCTTAGAGACCCAGTACTTC
CASSQGGGQGLETQYF
>-|TRBJ1-1|-|TRBV19
TGTGCCAGTACGCCCTGGGGGGGGGCCACTGAAGCTTTCTTT
CASTPWGGATEAFF
>-|TRBJ1-4|-|TRBV5-5
TGTGCCAGCAGCTTCGGCGGGGTGGTAGTTAATGAAAAACTGTTTTTT
CASSFGGVVVNEKLFF
>-|TRBJ1-2|-|TRBV5-6
TGTGCCAGCATCCGGCAGGGGACCAACTATGGCTACACCTTC
CASIRQGTNYGYTF
>-|TRBJ2-6|-|TRBV7-2
TGTGCCAGCAGCTTACAGGGTTTGGGTGGGGCCAACGTCCTGACTTTC
CASSLQGLGGANVLTF
>-|TRBJ1-3|-|TRBV5-1
TGCGCCAGCAGCTTGGACCGGAGCTCTGGAAACACCATATATTTT
CASSLDRSSGNTIYF
>-|TRBJ1-4|-|TRBV2
TGTGCCAGCATTGGCGAAAAACTGTTTTTT
CASIGEKLFF
>-|TRBJ1-1|-|TRBV29-1
TGCAGCGTTGCGGGGGGCTATACTGAAGCTTTCTTT
CSVAGGYTEAFF
>TRBD1|TRBJ1-2|-|TRBV6-5
TGTGCCAGCCGTCCCGACAGGGGGCTTGGCTACACCTTC
CASRPDRGLGYTF
>TRBD2|TRBJ2-5|-|TRBV12-5
TGTGCTAGTGGTACGGGACAACCAGGACTAGCGGGAGAGACCCAGTACTTC
CASGTGQPGLAGETQYF
>TRBD2|TRBJ2-3|-|TRBV6-1
TGTGCCAGCTGTCTCCTAGCGGGGGCAGATACGCAGTATTTT
CASCLLAGADTQYF
>-|TRBJ1-1|-|TRBV5-1
TGCGCCAGCAGCTTCCAACAGGCAAACACTGAAGCTTTCTTT
CASSFQQANTEAFF
>TRBD2|TRBJ2-7|few|TRBV6-5
TGTGCCAGCACTACCGGGGGGTACGAGCAGTACTTC
CASTTGGYEQYF
>TRBD1|TRBJ2-5|-|TRBV6-6
TGTGCCAGCAGAGACCGGGACAGGCAAGAGACCCAGTACTTC
CASRDRDRQETQYF
>-|TRBJ2-7|-|TRBV18
TGTGCCAGCTCACCTCCAGGGGAGGGAAACGGGCAGTACTTC
CASSPPGEGNGQYF
>TRBD2|TRBJ2-5|-|TRBV5-1
TGCGCCAGCAGCACAGCGGGGACCCAAGAGACCCAGTACTTC
CASSTAGTQETQYF
>TRBD2|TRBJ2-1|few|TRBV5-5
TGTGCCAGCAGCAGCTGGACTAGCGGGAGCTATGAGCAGTTCTTC
CASSSWTSGSYEQFF
>TRBD2|TRBJ2-3|-|TRBV18
TGTGCCAGCTCAAGACTAGCGGGGAGCACAGATACGCAGTATTTT
CASSRLAGSTDTQYF
>TRBD2|TRBJ2-1|-|TRBV9
TGTGCCAGCAGCGTAGCTCTAGCGGACAATGAGCAGTTCTTC
CASSVALADNEQFF
>TRBD1|TRBJ1-5|-|TRBV5-1
TGCGCCAGCAGGCCGGGACCCGACAGGGGGCAACAGCCCCAGCATTTT
CASRPGPDRGQQPQHF
>-|TRBJ1-2|-|TRBV19
TGTGCCAGTAGTGAGACAGGTCTCTATGGCTACACCTTC
CASSETGLYGYTF
>TRBD2|TRBJ2-1|-|TRBV7-3
TGTGCCAGCAGCTTTGCTAGCGGGGGACTATACAATGAGCAGTTCTTC
CASSFASGGLYNEQFF
>-|TRBJ1-4|-|TRBV18
TGTGCCAGCTCACTATCTGAAAAACTGTTTTTT
CASSLSEKLFF
>-|TRBJ1-6|-|TRBV18
TGTGCCAGCTCACCAGGAGACAATTCACCCCTCCACTTT
CASSPGDNSPLHF
>-|TRBJ2-3|-|TRBV9
TGTGCCAGCAGCGTAGGGCCCGTGCGAGGGGATACGCAGTATTTT
CASSVGPVRGDTQYF
>TRBD2|TRBJ2-3|-|TRBV5-4
TGTGCCAGCAGCCCCGGGGGGGCTATAGATACGCAGTATTTT
CASSPGGAIDTQYF
>-|TRBJ1-5|few|TRBV5-8
TGTGCCAGCAGCTTGGTGTCAGGGGCCTATCAGCCCCAGCATTTT
CASSLVSGAYQPQHF
>-|TRBJ1-1|-|TRBV5-1
TGCGCCAGCAGCTTGACTAATCAGAACACTGAAGCTTTCTTT
CASSLTNQNTEAFF
>-|TRBJ2-5|once|TRBV9
TGTGCCAGCAGCGTAGGGAGTAGGGGCTTGGAGACCCAGTACTTC
CASSVGSRGLETQYF
>TRBD1|TRBJ2-1|-|TRBV6-1
TGTGCCAGCAGTGCTCGACAGGGCTCCTACAATGAGCAGTTCTTC
CASSARQGSYNEQFF
>TRBD2|TRBJ2-3|-|TRBV5-1
TGCGCCAGCAGCTACGGGACTAGCGGGGGCACAGATACGCAGTATTTT
CASSYGTSGGTDTQYF
>TRBD1|TRBJ2-2|-|TRBV6-5
TGTGCCAGCAGTTACCAGGGGGCAACCGGGGAGCTGTTTTTT
CASSYQGATGELFF
>TRBD2|TRBJ2-1|-|TRBV9
TGTGCCAGCAGCGTAGGGGGCGGGAGGGTAAGTGAGCAGTTCTTC
CASSVGGGRVSEQFF
>TRBD2|TRBJ2-5|-|TRBV4-1
TGCGCCAGCAGCCAAACTGGACTAGCGGTTCAAGAGACCCAGTACTTC
CASSQTGLAVQETQYF
>TRBD2|TRBJ2-1|-|TRBV2
TGTTCCGGGGGGTATCTCGGGGGAGGCGAGCAGTTCTTC
CSGGYLGGGEQFF
>-|TRBJ2-3|-|TRBV5-1
TGCGCCAGCAGACTAGATACAGGGTCTAGCACAGATACGCAGTATTTT
CASRLDTGSSTDTQYF
>-|TRBJ1-2|-|TRBV2
TGTGCCAGCAGTGAAGGTGCGGGCTATGGCTACACCTTC
CASSEGAGYGYTF
>TRBD1|TRBJ1-1|-|TRBV29-1
TGCAGCGTTGATCCAGGGGGCTGGGCTTTCTTT
CSVDPGGWAFF
>-|TRBJ2-5|-|TRBV7-9
TGTGCCAGCAGCTTAGCGACGGGGAAAGAGACCCAGTACTTC
CASSLATGKETQYF
>TRBD1|TRBJ1-2|-|TRBV11-3
TGTGCCAGCAGCTTAGCGGGACAGGGGGTCTATGGCTACACCTTC
CASSLAGQGVYGYTF
>-|TRBJ1-6|-|TRBV6-1
TGTGCCAGCAGTGAACCCGTCAACAGCTTTGGTAATTCCCCCCTCCACTTT
CASSEPVNSFGNSPLHF
>-|TRBJ1-6|-|TRBV30
TGTGCCTGGAGTGTAACCAGATTTGATTCACCCCTCCACTTT
CAWSVTRFDSPLHF
>TRBD1|TRBJ1-2|-|TRBV19
TGTGCCAGTAGTCGACAGGGGGCGGTTAACTATGGCTACACCTTC
CASSRQGAVNYGYTF